Reported below is one T cell receptor beta chain. Its target is unknown. V shed 4 bases and J shed 5 bases, with 15 bases lying between them. The CDR3 extends over 14 amino acids. Germline CDR1 SGHVS, CDR2 FQNEAQ. This specimen comes from a study of cytomegalovirus exposure and HLA in healthy donors. About the research overall: Membership in the Caucasian-associated ancestry cluster was found for 81% of roughly 400 genotyped donors.

This PCR relied on a set of 60 Vbeta primers and 13 Jbeta primers. The method was immunoSEQ multiplex PCR; TCRdb's version includes in-frame clones alone and lacks a portion of them. The profile shows 95,000 to 150,000 clones, 60% to 85% of them singletons. General study points: With high specificity and sensitivity, the classifier reportedly diagnosed cytomegalovirus status.

The specimen was PBMCs. This receptor was taken from a middle-aged woman in good health and CMV-seropositive. The chain has TRBV7-8 and TRBJ2-7; maybe TRBD2 (6 bases). The CDR3 loop reads CASSWGSGANEQYF. CDR3 DNA: TGTGCCAGCAGCTGGGGTTCGGGAGCCAACGAGCAGTACTTC.